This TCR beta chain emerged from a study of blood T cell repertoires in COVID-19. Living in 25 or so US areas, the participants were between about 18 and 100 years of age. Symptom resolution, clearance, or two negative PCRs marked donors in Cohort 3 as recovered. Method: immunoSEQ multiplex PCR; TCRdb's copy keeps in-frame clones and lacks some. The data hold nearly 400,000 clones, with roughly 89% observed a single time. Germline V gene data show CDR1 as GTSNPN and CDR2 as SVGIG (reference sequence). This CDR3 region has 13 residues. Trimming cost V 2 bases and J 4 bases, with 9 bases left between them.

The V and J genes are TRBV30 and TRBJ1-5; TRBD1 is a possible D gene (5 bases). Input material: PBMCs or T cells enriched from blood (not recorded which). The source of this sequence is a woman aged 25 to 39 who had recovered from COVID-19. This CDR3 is CAWSRQGNQPQHF. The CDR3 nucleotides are TGTGCCTGGAGTAGGCAGGGAAATCAGCCCCAGCATTTT.